This TCR beta chain was recorded in a study of blood T cell repertoires in COVID-19 (dated by TCRdb to the early 2020s). For context, the study as a whole: The collaborator samples originated in the United States, Italy and Spain and spanned the acute and convalescent phases of COVID-19. The prospective study material was composed of cDNA or gDNA derived from T cells, B-cell-depleted T cells, or PBMCs. Deeply sampled blood TCRbeta repertoires from subjects exposed to, actively infected with, or recovered from COVID-19 were included in the dataset. A freely available public database, intended as a resource for researchers studying the immune response to SARS-CoV-2, is where the repertoires were released. Samples were obtained from the ongoing ImmuneRACE study (first 160 participants) and from over a thousand subjects provided by 6 global collaborators. Nearly every sample came with metadata listing a de-identified subject ID, COVID-19 status, age in years and sex. Where available, HLA class I and class II types were taken from metadata supplied by the sample provider and were not determined by assay-based typing.

General findings and caveats noted by the study authors: Clinical and demographic metadata were provided uncurated, with the amount varying by source and participant.

Note on this clone: The antigen it binds to is not known. Per-base quality was not reported, and no clone a single base away is much larger than it.

Collaborating institutions collected whole blood in K2EDTA tubes following their own protocols. For TCRbeta analysis, collaborators shipped samples in one of three forms: frozen whole blood, isolated PBMCs, or DNA extracted from either of those sample types. The immunoSEQ Assay, a bias-controlled multiplex PCR, was used to amplify TCRbeta CDR3 regions from genomic DNA. In the authors' own workflow: Within the assay, amplification of reference gene primers was used to estimate how many nucleated cells each sample contained. To quantify the absolute abundance of each unique TCRbeta CDR3 rearrangement, sequence reads were collapsed and filtered. For each sample, productive Simpson clonality was calculated by taking the square root of Simpson's diversity index across productive rearrangements. Here the immuneACCESS table is served through TCRdb, limited to in-frame sequences with V and J called. Missing clones are a known gap in these copies; in checked studies unresolved V genes cover under half, and the rest lacks a known reason. The D gene and trimming were derived from the DNA, and the V and J assignments and clone size from that table. The sample table contains approximately 200,000 clones; only one count was recorded for approximately 80% of them. Roughly 12% of the sample is in the top ten clones.

V lost 5 bases and J lost 6 bases, and the count of bases not matched to a germline gene is 4. The CDR3 measures 14 amino acids from cysteine to phenylalanine. The DNA shown is the 42-base CDR3, in frame from base 1. The germline V gene supplies CDR1 MDHEN and CDR2 SYDVKM. The rearrangement joined TRBV28 to TRBJ1-5, and 10 bases in between align with TRBD1. The sample consisted of peripheral blood. The TCR was taken from a woman in her 50s with acute or convalescent COVID-19. The nucleotide sequence reads as follows: TGTGCCAGCAGTCGGACAGGGGGAGGTCAGCCCCAGCATTTT. The resulting protein is CASSRTGGGQPQHF. Here the CDR3 is joined to the reference TRBV28 and TRBJ1-5 genes, and the full variable domain is: DVKVTQSSRYLVKRTGEKVFLECVQDMDHENMFWYRQDPGLGLRLIYFSYDVKMKEKGDIPEGYSVSREKKERFSLILESASTNQTSMYLCASSRTGGGQPQHFGDGTRLSIL.